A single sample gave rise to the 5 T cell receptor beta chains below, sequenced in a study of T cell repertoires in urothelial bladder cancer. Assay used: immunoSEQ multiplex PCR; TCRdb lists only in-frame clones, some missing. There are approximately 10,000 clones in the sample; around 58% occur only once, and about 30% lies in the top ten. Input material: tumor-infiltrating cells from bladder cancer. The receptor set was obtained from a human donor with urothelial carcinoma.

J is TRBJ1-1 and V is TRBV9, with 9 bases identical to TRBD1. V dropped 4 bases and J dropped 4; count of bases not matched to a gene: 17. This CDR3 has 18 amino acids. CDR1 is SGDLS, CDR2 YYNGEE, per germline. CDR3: CASSRRDRVSSMSTEAFF. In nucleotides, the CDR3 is TGTGCCAGCAGCCGCCGGGACAGGGTTTCAAGTATGAGCACTGAAGCTTTCTTT.

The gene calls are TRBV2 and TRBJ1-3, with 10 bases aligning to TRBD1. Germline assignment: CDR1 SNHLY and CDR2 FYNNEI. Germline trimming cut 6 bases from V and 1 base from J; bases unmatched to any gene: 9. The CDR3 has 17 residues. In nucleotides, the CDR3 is TGTGCCAGCAGCGCGGGACAGGGGAAAGAATCTGGAAACACCATATATTTT. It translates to CASSAGQGKESGNTIYF.

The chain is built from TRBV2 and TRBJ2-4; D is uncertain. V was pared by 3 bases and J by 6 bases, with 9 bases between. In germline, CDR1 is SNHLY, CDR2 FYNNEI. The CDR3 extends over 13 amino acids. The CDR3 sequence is CASSDASRNIQYF. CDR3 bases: TGTGCCAGCAGTGACGCCTCCAGAAACATTCAGTACTTC.

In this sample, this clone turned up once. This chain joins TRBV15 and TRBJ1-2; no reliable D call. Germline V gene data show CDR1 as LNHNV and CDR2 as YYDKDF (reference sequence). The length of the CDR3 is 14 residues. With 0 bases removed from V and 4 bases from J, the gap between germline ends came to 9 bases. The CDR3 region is CATSRDRQIYGYTF. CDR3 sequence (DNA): TGTGCCACCAGCAGAGATCGTCAGATCTATGGCTACACCTTC.

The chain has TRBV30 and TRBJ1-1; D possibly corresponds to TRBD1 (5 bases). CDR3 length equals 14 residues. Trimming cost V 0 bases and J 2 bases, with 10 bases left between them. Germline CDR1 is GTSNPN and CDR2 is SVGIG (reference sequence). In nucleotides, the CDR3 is TGTGCCTGGAGTGTACGCGGGGGTAACACTGAAGCTTTCTTT. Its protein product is CAWSVRGGNTEAFF.